The rows below give T cell receptor beta chains drawn from one sample of a study of blood T cell repertoires in COVID-19. The data were produced by immunoSEQ multiplex PCR, yet TCRdb's version contains in-frame clones alone and is incomplete. This table holds approximately 110,000 clones, approximately 85% found once. Specimen: peripheral blood. The receptors derive from an elderly woman with COVID-19, enrolled during active disease. Each CDR3 is given with its conserved first and last residue. Fields, in order: clone size, D gene, J gene, V gene, CDR3 protein, CDR3 DNA. The D gene is left open where the match is weak. Clone size is given for some rows only: seen once, a few or many times, or a class if the clone is expanded.

size: NA
D: NA
J: TRBJ2-4
V: TRBV10-1
CDR3: CAMPGQQNRRAKNIQYF
DNA: TGCGCCATGCCGGGACAACAAAATAGGCGCGCCAAAAACATTCAGTACTTC

size: NA
D: NA
J: TRBJ1-1
V: TRBV9
CDR3: CASSVAPNTEAFF
DNA: TGTGCCAGCAGCGTAGCTCCGAACACTGAAGCTTTCTTT

size: NA
D: TRBD1
J: TRBJ2-7
V: TRBV6-5
CDR3: CASSSRDRAKIYEQYF
DNA: TGTGCCAGCAGTTCACGGGACAGGGCAAAAATCTACGAGCAGTACTTC

size: NA
D: NA
J: TRBJ1-1
V: TRBV28
CDR3: CASSSGYTEAFF
DNA: TGTGCCAGCAGTTCCGGGTACACTGAAGCTTTCTTT

size: NA
D: TRBD1
J: TRBJ1-1
V: TRBV27
CDR3: CASRNEGALGLGAFF
DNA: TGTGCCAGCAGAAATGAGGGGGCCCTGGGTTTAGGAGCTTTCTTT

size: few
D: NA
J: TRBJ1-5
V: TRBV27
CDR3: CASSLDSHRPQHF
DNA: TGTGCCAGCAGTTTGGACAGCCACCGGCCCCAGCATTTT

size: NA
D: TRBD1
J: TRBJ1-2
V: TRBV29-1
CDR3: CSVGTDYGYTF
DNA: TGCAGCGTCGGGACAGACTATGGCTACACCTTC

size: NA
D: NA
J: TRBJ2-7
V: TRBV11-2
CDR3: CASSLDQWASDSYEQYF
DNA: TGTGCCAGCAGCTTAGATCAGTGGGCTAGCGACTCCTACGAGCAGTACTTC

size: NA
D: NA
J: TRBJ2-2
V: TRBV11-3
CDR3: CASSPSRENTGELFF
DNA: TGTGCCAGCAGCCCCTCCCGAGAGAACACCGGGGAGCTGTTTTTT

size: NA
D: TRBD1
J: TRBJ2-4
V: TRBV18
CDR3: CASSPDMRTRQGTYIQYF
DNA: TGTGCCAGCTCACCGGATATGAGGACTCGACAGGGGACCTACATTCAGTACTTC

size: NA
D: TRBD1
J: TRBJ2-1
V: TRBV19
CDR3: CASSTTGATYNEQFF
DNA: TGTGCCAGTAGTACGACAGGGGCCACGTACAATGAGCAGTTCTTC

size: NA
D: NA
J: TRBJ2-5
V: TRBV20-1
CDR3: CSASRGYQETQYF
DNA: TGCAGTGCCAGTCGGGGGTACCAAGAGACCCAGTACTTC

size: NA
D: NA
J: TRBJ2-3
V: TRBV5-1
CDR3: CASSLGAGPTDTQYF
DNA: TGCGCCAGCAGCTTGGGCGCAGGCCCCACAGATACGCAGTATTTT

size: NA
D: NA
J: TRBJ2-5
V: TRBV2
CDR3: CASSVSSGLGETQYF
DNA: TGTGCCAGCAGTGTATCCAGCGGACTCGGAGAGACCCAGTACTTC

size: NA
D: NA
J: TRBJ1-2
V: TRBV6-5
CDR3: CASSYSRNPTNGYTF
DNA: TGTGCCAGCAGTTACTCTAGGAATCCGACAAATGGCTACACCTTC

size: NA
D: NA
J: TRBJ2-2
V: TRBV4-3
CDR3: CASSQESRHPGELFF
DNA: TGCGCCAGCAGCCAAGAATCGCGGCATCCGGGGGAGCTGTTTTTT

size: NA
D: TRBD2
J: TRBJ2-3
V: TRBV4-2
CDR3: CASSHGAGAKDTQYF
DNA: TGTGCCAGCAGCCACGGGGCGGGAGCTAAAGATACGCAGTATTTT

size: NA
D: TRBD1
J: TRBJ1-2
V: TRBV19
CDR3: CASSQRGNRGRESYGYTF
DNA: TGTGCCAGTAGCCAAAGAGGGAACAGGGGGCGGGAGAGCTATGGCTACACCTTC

size: NA
D: NA
J: TRBJ2-7
V: TRBV6-2/TRBV6-3
CDR3: CASSYSKGRLAYSYEQYF
DNA: TGTGCCAGCAGTTACTCAAAGGGACGGCTAGCGTATTCCTACGAGCAGTACTTC

size: NA
D: NA
J: TRBJ2-1
V: TRBV28
CDR3: CASSRSHGSWGNEQFF
DNA: TGTGCCAGCAGCCGGTCCCACGGGAGTTGGGGCAATGAGCAGTTCTTC

size: NA
D: NA
J: TRBJ2-5
V: TRBV19
CDR3: CASRKGHGRETQYF
DNA: TGTGCCAGTAGAAAGGGACACGGCCGAGAGACCCAGTACTTC

size: NA
D: NA
J: TRBJ1-4
V: TRBV19
CDR3: CASSPREGREKLFF
DNA: TGTGCCAGTAGTCCCCGGGAGGGGCGCGAAAAACTGTTTTTT

size: NA
D: NA
J: TRBJ2-7
V: TRBV5-1
CDR3: CASSGLGADYEQYF
DNA: TGCGCCAGCAGCGGACTGGGTGCAGACTACGAGCAGTACTTC

size: NA
D: TRBD1
J: TRBJ2-7
V: TRBV6-6
CDR3: CASSYGTGTYEQYF
DNA: TGTGCCAGCAGCTACGGGACAGGGACCTACGAGCAGTACTTC

size: NA
D: NA
J: TRBJ2-7
V: TRBV18
CDR3: CASSPPTGLAPYEQYF
DNA: TGTGCCAGCTCACCGCCGACAGGCCTTGCCCCCTACGAGCAGTACTTC

size: NA
D: NA
J: TRBJ2-1
V: TRBV2
CDR3: CASSFVTGGLYNEQFF
DNA: TGTGCCAGCAGCTTCGTGACAGGCGGACTTTACAATGAGCAGTTCTTC

size: once
D: NA
J: TRBJ1-1
V: TRBV5-1
CDR3: CASSPSTLNTEAFF
DNA: TGCGCCAGCAGCCCCTCGACATTGAACACTGAAGCTTTCTTT

size: few
D: TRBD1
J: TRBJ2-7
V: TRBV28
CDR3: CASSFWDRGSYEQYF
DNA: TGTGCCAGCAGTTTCTGGGACAGGGGCTCCTACGAGCAGTACTTC

size: NA
D: NA
J: TRBJ2-7
V: TRBV12-3/TRBV12-4
CDR3: CASSLHGYEQYF
DNA: TGTGCCAGCAGTTTACACGGCTACGAGCAGTACTTC

size: many
D: TRBD2
J: TRBJ2-7
V: TRBV3-1/TRBV3-2
CDR3: CASSQDVSGSREQYF
DNA: TGTGCCAGCAGCCAAGATGTTAGCGGGAGTCGGGAGCAGTACTTC

size: NA
D: NA
J: TRBJ1-1
V: TRBV27
CDR3: CASRYRKVAEAFF
DNA: TGTGCCAGCAGGTACAGGAAAGTCGCTGAAGCTTTCTTT

size: NA
D: NA
J: TRBJ1-1
V: TRBV19
CDR3: CASSPRLNTEAFF
DNA: TGTGCCAGTAGTCCGAGGTTGAACACTGAAGCTTTCTTT

size: NA
D: NA
J: TRBJ2-4
V: TRBV28
CDR3: CASSLGGPKNIQYF
DNA: TGTGCCAGCAGTTTAGGAGGACCCAAAAACATTCAGTACTTC

size: NA
D: TRBD1
J: TRBJ1-4
V: TRBV24-1
CDR3: CATSDSGRGQGSEKLFF
DNA: TGTGCCACCAGTGATTCGGGGCGGGGACAGGGGAGTGAAAAACTGTTTTTT

size: NA
D: NA
J: TRBJ1-1
V: TRBV5-1
CDR3: CARTRGRVANTEAFF
DNA: TGCGCCAGAACGCGGGGTAGGGTCGCGAACACTGAAGCTTTCTTT

size: NA
D: NA
J: TRBJ2-7
V: TRBV3-1/TRBV3-2
CDR3: CASSQRIANEQYF
DNA: TGTGCCAGCAGCCAACGGATAGCGAACGAGCAGTACTTC

size: NA
D: NA
J: TRBJ2-7
V: TRBV24-1
CDR3: CATSDSRGYEQYF
DNA: TGTGCCACCAGTGATTCCAGGGGTTACGAGCAGTACTTC

size: NA
D: NA
J: TRBJ2-7
V: TRBV21-1
CDR3: CASSKEAGGCYEQYF
DNA: TGTGCCAGCAGCAAAGAGGCAGGGGGCTGCTACGAGCAGTACTTC

size: NA
D: TRBD1
J: TRBJ1-1
V: TRBV19
CDR3: CASRFWAQGDTEAFF
DNA: TGTGCCAGTCGCTTTTGGGCGCAGGGGGATACTGAAGCTTTCTTT

size: few
D: NA
J: TRBJ1-1
V: TRBV19
CDR3: CASSISRGNTEAFF
DNA: TGTGCCAGTAGTATCAGTCGAGGGAACACTGAAGCTTTCTTT

size: NA
D: NA
J: TRBJ1-2
V: TRBV6-4
CDR3: CASNDEDTFTGGYTF
DNA: TGTGCCAGCAACGACGAAGACACATTCACGGGAGGCTACACCTTC

size: few
D: TRBD1
J: TRBJ2-7
V: TRBV5-4
CDR3: CASSFGTGNLDEQYF
DNA: TGTGCCAGCAGCTTCGGGACAGGGAATCTCGACGAGCAGTACTTC

size: NA
D: NA
J: TRBJ1-1
V: TRBV18
CDR3: CASSPLSGESEAFF
DNA: TGTGCCAGCTCACCACTCTCAGGGGAGTCCGAAGCTTTCTTT

size: few
D: NA
J: TRBJ2-2
V: TRBV7-9
CDR3: CASSLGGNGELFF
DNA: TGTGCCAGCAGCTTAGGAGGGAACGGGGAGCTGTTTTTT

size: NA
D: TRBD1
J: TRBJ2-3
V: TRBV4-2
CDR3: CASSQGGTGGVSTDTQYF
DNA: TGTGCCAGCAGCCAAGGGGGAACAGGGGGTGTAAGCACAGATACGCAGTATTTT

size: NA
D: TRBD1
J: TRBJ1-5
V: TRBV3-1/TRBV3-2
CDR3: CASSFGTGYSNQPQHF
DNA: TGTGCCAGCAGCTTTGGGACAGGGTATAGCAATCAGCCCCAGCATTTT

size: NA
D: NA
J: TRBJ1-3
V: TRBV4-1
CDR3: CASSQGPSGNTIYF
DNA: TGCGCCAGCAGCCAGGGCCCTTCTGGAAACACCATATATTTT

size: NA
D: NA
J: TRBJ1-1
V: TRBV3-1/TRBV3-2
CDR3: CASSQGQAYRNTEAFF
DNA: TGTGCCAGCAGCCAAGGACAGGCCTACCGGAACACTGAAGCTTTCTTT

size: once
D: NA
J: TRBJ1-2
V: TRBV7-8
CDR3: CASSLANRGAGYGYTF
DNA: TGTGCCAGCAGCTTAGCGAACCGGGGGGCCGGCTATGGCTACACCTTC

size: NA
D: TRBD1
J: TRBJ2-5
V: TRBV5-4
CDR3: CASSRGTGGSGAQYF
DNA: TGTGCCAGCAGCCGCGGGACAGGGGGTTCGGGGGCCCAGTACTTC

size: NA
D: NA
J: TRBJ1-2
V: TRBV18
CDR3: CASSPGQGNNYGYTF
DNA: TGTGCCAGCTCACCGGGGCAGGGGAATAACTATGGCTACACCTTC

size: NA
D: TRBD2
J: TRBJ2-2
V: TRBV19
CDR3: CASSSGRVVSGELFF
DNA: TGTGCCAGTAGTAGCGGGAGAGTTGTTTCCGGGGAGCTGTTTTTT

size: NA
D: NA
J: TRBJ2-1
V: TRBV4-3
CDR3: CASSQSLTVLASYNEQFF
DNA: TGCGCCAGCAGCCAGTCCCTCACGGTCCTAGCTTCCTACAATGAGCAGTTCTTC

size: NA
D: NA
J: TRBJ1-4
V: TRBV7-3
CDR3: CASSKGGIEKLFF
DNA: TGTGCCAGCAGCAAAGGAGGCATAGAAAAACTGTTTTTT